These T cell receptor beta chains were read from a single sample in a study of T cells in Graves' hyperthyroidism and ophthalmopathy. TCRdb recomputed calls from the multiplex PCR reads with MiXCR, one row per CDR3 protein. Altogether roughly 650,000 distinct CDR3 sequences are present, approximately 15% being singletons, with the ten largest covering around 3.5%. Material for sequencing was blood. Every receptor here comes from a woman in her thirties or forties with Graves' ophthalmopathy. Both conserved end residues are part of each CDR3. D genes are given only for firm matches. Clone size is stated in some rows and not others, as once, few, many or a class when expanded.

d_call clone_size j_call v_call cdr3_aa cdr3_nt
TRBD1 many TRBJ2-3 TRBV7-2 CASSHWQTGKDTQYF TGTGCCAGCAGCCACTGGCAGACAGGGAAAGATACGCAGTATTTT
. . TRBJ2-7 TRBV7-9 CASSLVAGEQYF TGTGCCAGCAGCTTAGTGGCGGGCGAGCAGTACTTC
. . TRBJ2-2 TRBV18 CASSMDKNTGELFF TGTGCCAGCTCAATGGACAAGAACACCGGGGAGCTGTTTTTT
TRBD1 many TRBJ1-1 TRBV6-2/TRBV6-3 CASSYRDRGLGEAFF TGTGCCAGCAGTTACCGGGACAGGGGATTGGGTGAAGCTTTCTTT
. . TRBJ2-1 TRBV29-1 CSGGTDLNEQFF TGCAGCGGCGGGACTGACCTCAATGAGCAGTTCTTC
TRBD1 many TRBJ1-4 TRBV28 CASNKGGTGNEKLFF TGTGCCAGCAACAAAGGGGGGACAGGGAACGAAAAACTGTTTTTT
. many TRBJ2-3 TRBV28 CASNAEGPDTQYF TGTGCCAGCAACGCGGAGGGCCCAGATACGCAGTATTTT
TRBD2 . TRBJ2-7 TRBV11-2 CASSPLSLAGVYEQYF TGTGCCAGCAGCCCGTTATCCTTAGCGGGAGTATACGAGCAGTACTTC
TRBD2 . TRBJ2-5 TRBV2 CASSGTSGSGGETQYF TGTGCCAGCAGTGGGACTAGCGGGAGCGGGGGGGAGACCCAGTACTTC
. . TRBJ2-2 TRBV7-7 CASSLSKPNTGELFF TGTGCTAGCAGCTTGTCTAAACCGAACACCGGGGAGCTGTTTTTT
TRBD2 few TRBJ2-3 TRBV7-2 CASSLGLAGANTDTQYF TGTGCCAGCAGCTTAGGACTAGCGGGAGCCAACACAGATACGCAGTATTTT
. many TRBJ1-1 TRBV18 CASSSISRNTEAFF TGTGCCAGCTCATCGATAAGTAGGAACACTGAAGCTTTCTTT
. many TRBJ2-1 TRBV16 CASSPGLGSYNEQFF TGTGCCAGCAGCCCGGGGTTGGGGTCCTACAATGAGCAGTTCTTC
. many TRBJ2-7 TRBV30 CAWQKGGDSYEQYF TGTGCCTGGCAAAAGGGGGGGGACTCCTACGAGCAGTACTTC
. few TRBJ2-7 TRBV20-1 CSARGRHDYEQYF TGCAGTGCTAGGGGGAGACACGACTACGAGCAGTACTTC
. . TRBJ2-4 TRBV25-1 CASSESGTLAKNIQYF TGTGCCAGCAGTGAATCGGGGACCTTAGCCAAAAACATTCAGTACTTC
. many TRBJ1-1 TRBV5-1 CASRTYTGDEAFF TGCGCCAGCCGGACGTATACAGGCGATGAAGCTTTCTTT
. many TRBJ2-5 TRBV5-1 CASSLAGQQETQYF TGCGCCAGCAGCTTGGCCGGACAACAAGAGACCCAGTACTTC
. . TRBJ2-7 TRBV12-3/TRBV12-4 CASSLDGTRFKQYF TGTGCCAGCAGTTTAGACGGGACACGGTTCAAGCAGTACTTC
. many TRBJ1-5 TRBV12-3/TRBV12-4 CASSFLDPSQPQHF TGTGCCAGCAGTTTCCTGGACCCAAGTCAGCCCCAGCATTTT
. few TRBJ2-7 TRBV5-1 CASSLGGELYEQYF TGCGCCAGCAGCTTGGGGGGGGAACTTTACGAGCAGTACTTC
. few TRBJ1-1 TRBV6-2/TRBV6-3 CASSPPWGSGTEASF .
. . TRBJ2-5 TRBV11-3 CASSFGGTQYF TGTGCCAGCAGCTTTGGGGGGACCCAGTACTTC
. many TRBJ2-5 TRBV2 CASNKALGQETQYF TGTGCCAGCAATAAGGCCCTTGGCCAAGAGACCCAGTACTTC
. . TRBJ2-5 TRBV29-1 CSARGGNQETQYF TGCAGCGCAAGGGGTGGTAACCAAGAGACCCAGTACTTC
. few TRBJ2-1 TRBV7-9 CARSPRAGGNSYNEQFF TGTGCCCGCAGCCCAAGAGCCGGTGGTAACTCCTACAATGAGCAGTTCTTC
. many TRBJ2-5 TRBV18 CASSPGEGETQYF TGTGCCAGCTCACCCGGAGAGGGTGAGACCCAGTACTTC
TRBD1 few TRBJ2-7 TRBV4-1 CASSQRTGGSYEQYF TGCGCCAGCAGCCAAAGGACAGGGGGCTCCTACGAGCAGTACTTC
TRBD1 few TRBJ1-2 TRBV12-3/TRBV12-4 CASRRDSSLNYGYTF TGTGCCAGCAGGAGGGACAGTTCACTAAACTATGGCTACACCTTC
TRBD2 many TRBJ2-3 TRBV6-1 CASRGAGTDTQYF TGTGCCAGCAGAGGAGCGGGAACAGATACGCAGTATTTT
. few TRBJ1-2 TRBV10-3 CAISESGPDGYTF TGTGCCATCAGTGAGTCGGGACCCGATGGCTACACCTTC
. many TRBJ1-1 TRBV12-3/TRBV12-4 CASSFVRVNTEAFF TGTGCCAGCAGTTTTGTCAGGGTGAACACTGAAGCTTTCTTT
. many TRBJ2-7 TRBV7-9 CASSQIGYEQYF TGTGCCAGCAGTCAAATCGGCTACGAGCAGTACTTC
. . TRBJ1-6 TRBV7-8 CASSPQAGTNSPLHF TGTGCCAGCAGCCCCCAAGCGGGGACTAATTCACCCCTCCACTTT
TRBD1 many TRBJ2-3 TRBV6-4 CASSAGTGGTDTQYF TGTGCCAGCAGTGCCGGGACAGGGGGCACAGATACGCAGTATTTT
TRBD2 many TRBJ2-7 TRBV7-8 CASSNSGGPYEQYF TGTGCCAGCAGCAATAGCGGGGGGCCCTACGAGCAGTACTTC
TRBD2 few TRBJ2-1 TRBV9 CASSVTTSGAYNEQFF TGTGCCAGCAGCGTAACCACTAGCGGGGCATACAATGAGCAGTTCTTC
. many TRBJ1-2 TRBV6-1 CASQHFDSLSGYGYTF TGTGCCAGCCAACATTTTGACTCCCTGTCGGGGTATGGCTACACCTTC
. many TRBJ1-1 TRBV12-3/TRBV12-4 CASSFRGERTEAFF TGTGCCAGCAGTTTCAGGGGCGAGCGCACTGAAGCTTTCTTT
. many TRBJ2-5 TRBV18 CASSPPDRTQYF TGTGCCAGCTCACCACCGGATCGGACCCAGTACTTC
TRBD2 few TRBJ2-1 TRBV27 CASSLGSGRNNEQFF TGTGCCAGCAGTTTAGGCAGCGGGAGAAACAATGAGCAGTTCTTC
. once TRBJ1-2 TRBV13 CGSSETGLSIYGYTF TGTGGCAGCAGTGAAACAGGCCTATCGATCTATGGCTACACCTTC
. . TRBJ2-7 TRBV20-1 CSARAPFNSYEQYF TGCAGTGCCAGGGCTCCCTTTAATTCCTACGAGCAGTACTTC
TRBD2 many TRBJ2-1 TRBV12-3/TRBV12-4 CASTLLGGGYNEQFF TGTGCCAGCACCCTGTTGGGGGGGGGGTACAATGAGCAGTTCTTC
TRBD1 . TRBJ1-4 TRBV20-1 CSARGDRGHDEKLFF TGCAGTGCTAGGGGCGACAGGGGGCATGATGAAAAACTGTTTTTT
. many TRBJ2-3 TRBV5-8 CASSPGTGRTTDTQYF TGTGCCAGCAGCCCGGGGACGGGACGGACCACAGATACGCAGTATTTT
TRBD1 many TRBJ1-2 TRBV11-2 CASSLDSVSAGGHYGYTF TGTGCCAGCAGCTTAGATTCGGTATCTGCAGGGGGCCACTATGGCTACACCTTC
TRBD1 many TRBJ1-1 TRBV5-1 CASSLGQGWTEAFF TGCGCCAGCAGCTTGGGACAGGGTTGGACTGAAGCTTTCTTT
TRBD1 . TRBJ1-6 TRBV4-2 CASSQDHGTGGGSPLHF TGTGCCAGCAGCCAAGATCATGGGACAGGGGGCGGGTCACCCCTCCACTTT
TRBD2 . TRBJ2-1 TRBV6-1 CASRFGGAGGYNEQFF TGTGCCAGCAGATTCGGGGGCGCGGGAGGCTACAATGAGCAGTTCTTC
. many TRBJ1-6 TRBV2 CASSVSRGNSPLHF TGTGCCAGCAGTGTTTCGCGGGGGAATTCACCCCTCCACTTT
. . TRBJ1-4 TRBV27 CASSLREGKKLFF TGTGCCAGCAGTTTGAGGGAGGGGAAAAAACTGTTTTTT
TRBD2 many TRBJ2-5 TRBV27 CASSPRTSGDSQETQYF TGTGCCAGCAGTCCTCGGACTAGCGGAGACTCACAAGAGACCCAGTACTTC
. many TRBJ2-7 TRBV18 CASSPLAESYEQYF TGTGCCAGCTCACCACTAGCGGAGTCCTACGAGCAGTACTTC
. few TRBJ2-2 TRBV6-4 CASSDSSAGELFF TGTGCCAGCAGTGACTCTAGCGCCGGGGAGCTGTTTTTT